This T cell receptor beta chain was sequenced during a study of cytomegalovirus exposure and HLA in healthy donors. Turning to the study itself: About 80 million unique TCRs from HLA-typed donors were held in an early data release.

In germline, CDR1 is LGHNA, CDR2 YSLEER. Germline trimming cut 0 bases from V and 3 bases from J; bases unmatched to any gene: 4. The CDR3 is made up of 15 amino acids. Points from the study as a whole: Fewer N-insertions (relative to the 666-donor mean) were reportedly seen in an Asian-associated ancestry cluster in a later analysis.

Comments on this clone: Its specificity is unknown.

13 Jbeta primers and 60 Vbeta primers were used for the PCR. The protocol was immunoSEQ multiplex PCR, while the TCRdb copy is restricted to in-frame clones and leaves out a portion. Its clone listing holds about 140,000 clones. This receptor was obtained from a male donor in good health and CMV-seronegative. The sequenced material came from PBMCs. J is TRBJ1-2 and V is TRBV4-3; 7 bases map to TRBD1. CDR3 residues: CASSQDEGADYGYTF. The DNA for the CDR3 is TGCGCCAGCAGCCAAGATGAGGGGGCGGACTATGGCTACACCTTC.